The subject of this entry is one TCR beta chain. Its antigen is as yet unknown. Using immunoSEQ multiplex PCR, the repertoire was profiled, and TCRdb retains in-frame clones only, with some absent. The data contain 24,000 or so clones, about 71% of them seen just once; the ten biggest clones take up approximately 3.3%. The CDR3 is made up of 15 amino acids. J lost 5 bases, V lost 6 bases, and 11 bases had no gene match. Germline V gene sequence: CDR1 ENHRY, CDR2 SYGVKD. This entry is derived from a study of radiotherapy plus CTLA-4 blockade in lung cancer. In chemo-refractory metastatic non-small-cell lung cancer, patients got ipilimumab CTLA-4 blockade together with focal radiation. Study results and caveats: Early blood T cell clone changes and increased post-radiation serum interferon-beta were reportedly the strongest response predictors. Some TCR clones had been derived from tumors. These clones expanded in peripheral blood after radiotherapy plus ipilimumab.

The rearrangement links TRBV10-3 to TRBJ2-5, with TRBD1 identical over 8 bases. This sequence was found in a human donor with non-small cell lung cancer whose response to radiotherapy plus ipilimumab could not be evaluated. Sequencing used peripheral blood, obtained from a patient treated with radiotherapy plus ipilimumab. As DNA, the CDR3 is TGTGCCATCAGACCGTCAGGGGGCGCGGAGGAGACCCAGTACTTC. This translates into CAIRPSGGAEETQYF.